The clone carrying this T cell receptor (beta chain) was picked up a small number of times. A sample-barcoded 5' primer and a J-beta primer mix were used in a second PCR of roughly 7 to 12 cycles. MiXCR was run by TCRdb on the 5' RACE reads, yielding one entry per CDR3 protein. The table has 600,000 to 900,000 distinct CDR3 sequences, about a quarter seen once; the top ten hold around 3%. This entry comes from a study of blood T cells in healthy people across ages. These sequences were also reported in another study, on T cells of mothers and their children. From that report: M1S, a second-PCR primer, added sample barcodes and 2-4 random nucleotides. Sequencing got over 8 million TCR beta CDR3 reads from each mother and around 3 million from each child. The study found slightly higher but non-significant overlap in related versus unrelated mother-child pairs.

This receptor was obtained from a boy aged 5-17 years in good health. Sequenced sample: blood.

The CDR3 DNA follows: TGCGCCAGCAGCTTGGTGGGTGACAGGGGATTCGGCGAGCAGTACTTC. The encoded protein is CASSLVGDRGFGEQYF. V and J are TRBV5-1 and TRBJ2-7, with TRBD1 matching over 8 bases. V dropped 0 bases and J dropped 6; count of bases not matched to a gene: 11. This CDR3 region has 16 residues. CDR1 and CDR2 (germline): SGHRS, YFSETQ.